This record covers a single TCR beta chain. Original processing notes: How many nucleated cells were present was estimated from reference gene primer amplification. The method was immunoSEQ multiplex PCR; TCRdb's version includes in-frame clones alone and lacks a portion of them. V and J calls and clone size are as listed in that table; D and trimming were resolved from the DNA. The table records approximately 65,000 clones, about 92% of them present only once. V shed 3 bases and J shed 1 base, with 6 bases lying between them. This CDR3 region has 14 residues. Germline CDR1 is ENHRY and CDR2 is SYGVKD. This entry is derived from a study of blood T cell repertoires in COVID-19. Across the study: Whether acute or convalescent, the COVID-19 samples came from the United States, Italy and Spain. T cells, B-cell-depleted T cells, or PBMCs supplied cDNA or gDNA.

Seattle patients were enrolled while actively infected and followed longitudinally. This clonotype was sampled from a man over 45 with COVID-19, enrolled during active disease. The rearrangement joins TRBV10-3 to TRBJ2-2; D might be TRBD2 (5 bases). The sequenced sample consisted of peripheral blood. The CDR3: CAISDGGNTGELFF. CDR3 nucleotide sequence: TGTGCCATCAGTGATGGAGGGAACACCGGGGAGCTGTTTTTT.